What follows are 5 T cell receptor beta chains derived from one specimen sequenced in a study of cytomegalovirus exposure and HLA in healthy donors (dated by TCRdb to 2016 to 2017). The library was generated by the immunoSEQ multiplex PCR assay. For the multiplex PCR, a mixture combining 60 forward primers for TCR Vbeta segments and 13 reverse primers for TCR Jbeta segments was used. In its TCRdb copy, this immuneACCESS table keeps in-frame sequences only and misses some clones. Where compared with another copy, unresolved V genes explain less than half of these, and the others have no known cause. This sample is represented by 150,000 to 200,000 clones; around 72% of them were singletons. Clones ranked in the top ten supply approximately 1.3% of the sample. The sequencing input was PBMCs. These receptors all stem from a man between 50 and 59 years old in good health and CMV-seronegative.

A single count supports this clone. The chain links TRBV5-6 to TRBJ1-6, with a weak D call TRBD1 (5 bases). Germline V gene sequence: CDR1 SGHDT, CDR2 YYEEEE. Trimming stripped 0 bases from V and 4 bases from J, with 8 bases between. The CDR3 length is 15 residues. Here the CDR3 DNA reads TGTGCCAGCAGCTTGGGACAGTCGTATAATTCACCCCTCCACTTT. The encoded protein is CASSLGQSYNSPLHF.

In this sample, this clone turned up a few times. Other DNA sequences of this sample code for an identical CDR3. The J gene is TRBJ1-1, the V gene TRBV6-5, with 7 bases matching TRBD1. The CDR3 has 16 amino acids. Trimming at V came to 0 bases and at J to 2 bases, leaving 6 bases not matched to a gene. The V gene's germline CDR1 is MNHEY and CDR2 SVGAGI. CDR3 DNA: TGTGCCAGCAGTTACTCCGGACAGGCGTTTAACACTGAAGCTTTCTTT. Protein product: CASSYSGQAFNTEAFF.

This sequence joins TRBV7-9 and TRBJ2-7; D not certain. V gave up 9 bases and J gave up 0 bases, with 18 bases separating them. CDR1 and CDR2 from the germline V gene are SEHNR and FQNEAQ (reference sequence). The CDR3 runs 15 residues. For the CDR3, the DNA is TGTGCCAGTCTACCCCCGGCCTGGAGCTCCTACGAGCAGTACTTC. Protein product: CASLPPAWSSYEQYF.

The genes are TRBV30 and TRBJ2-5; maybe TRBD1 (5 bases). The germline V gene has CDR1 GTSNPN and CDR2 SVGIG (reference sequence). CDR3 length equals 13 residues. The V end lost 2 bases, the J end lost 5 bases, and 12 bases lay between the germline ends. CDR3 bases: TGTGCCTGGAGTTATGGCAGGGTTGAGACCCAGTACTTC. The encoded protein is CAWSYGRVETQYF.

This chain uses TRBV2 with TRBJ1-3; no clear D. CDR3 length equals 17 residues. Germline V gene lookup returns CDR1 SNHLY and CDR2 FYNNEI. Deletions cut 0 bases from V and 0 bases from J, with 12 bases between. In DNA, the CDR3 is TGTGCCAGCAGTGAAGCGCTTGGCTGGGCCTCTGGAAACACCATATATTTT. Protein sequence: CASSEALGWASGNTIYF.